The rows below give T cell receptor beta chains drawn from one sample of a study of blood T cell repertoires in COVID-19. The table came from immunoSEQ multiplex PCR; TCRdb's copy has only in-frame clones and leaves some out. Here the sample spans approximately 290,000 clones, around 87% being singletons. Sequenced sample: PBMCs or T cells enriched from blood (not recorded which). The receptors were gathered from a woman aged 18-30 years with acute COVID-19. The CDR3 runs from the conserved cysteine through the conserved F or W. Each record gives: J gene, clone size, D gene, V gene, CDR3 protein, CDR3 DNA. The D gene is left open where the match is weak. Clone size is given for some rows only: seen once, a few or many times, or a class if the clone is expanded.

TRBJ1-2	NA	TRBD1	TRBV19	CASSTRRQGLYGYTF	TGTGCCAGTAGTACCCGTCGACAGGGGCTCTATGGCTACACCTTC
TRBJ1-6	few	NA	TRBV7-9	CASSLASGVNSPLHF	TGTGCCAGCAGCTTAGCGTCGGGGGTGAATTCACCCCTCCACTTT
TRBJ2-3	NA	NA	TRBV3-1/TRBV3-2	CASSQDYGTSTDTQYF	TGTGCCAGCAGCCAAGATTACGGGACTAGCACAGATACGCAGTATTTT
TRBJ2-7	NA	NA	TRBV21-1	CASSKSWVLGQRDEQYF	TGTGCCAGCAGCAAATCATGGGTGTTGGGGCAGCGGGACGAGCAGTACTTC
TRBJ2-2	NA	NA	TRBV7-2	CASSLAGYAVGELFF	TGTGCCAGCAGCTTAGCTGGGTACGCGGTTGGGGAGCTGTTTTTT
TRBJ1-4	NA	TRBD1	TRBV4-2	CASSQEGGQNEKLFF	TGTGCCAGCAGCCAAGAGGGGGGACAGAATGAAAAACTGTTTTTT
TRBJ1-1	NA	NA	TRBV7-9	CASSLPGHGNTEAFF	TGTGCCAGCAGCTTACCGGGACACGGGAACACTGAAGCTTTCTTT
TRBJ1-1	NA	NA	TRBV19	CASSSPPGNTEAFF	TGTGCCAGTAGTTCCCCCCCAGGGAACACTGAAGCTTTCTTT
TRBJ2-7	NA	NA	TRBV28	CASSPSSSYEQYF	TGTGCCAGCAGCCCATCGAGCTCCTACGAGCAGTACTTC
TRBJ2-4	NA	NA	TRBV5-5	CASTTAKNIQYF	TGTGCCAGCACTACAGCCAAAAACATTCAGTACTTC
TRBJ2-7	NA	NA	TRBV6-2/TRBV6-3	CASSYSGTFVSSYEQYF	TGTGCCAGCAGTTACTCGGGGACATTTGTGAGCTCCTACGAGCAGTACTTC
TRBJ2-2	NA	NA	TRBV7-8	CASSAGQLLTGELFF	TGTGCCAGCAGCGCTGGACAACTACTCACCGGGGAGCTGTTTTTT
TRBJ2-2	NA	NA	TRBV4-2	CASSGRTNTGELFF	TGTGCCAGCAGCGGACGGACAAACACCGGGGAGCTGTTTTTT
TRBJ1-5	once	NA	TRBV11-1	CASSLSRNQPQHF	TGTGCCAGCAGCTTGTCCAGGAATCAGCCCCAGCATTTT
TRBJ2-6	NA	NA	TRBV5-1	CASSFSRVNSGANVLTF	TGCGCCAGCAGCTTTTCCCGGGTTAACTCTGGGGCCAACGTCCTGACTTTC
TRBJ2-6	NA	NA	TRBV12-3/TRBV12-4	CASSWANVLTF	TGTGCCAGCAGCTGGGCCAACGTCCTGACTTTC
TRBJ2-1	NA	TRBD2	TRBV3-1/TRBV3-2	CASSQEPSGRSRQFF	TGTGCCAGCAGCCAAGAGCCTAGCGGGAGAAGCAGGCAGTTCTTC
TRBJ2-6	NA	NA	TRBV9	CASSDLTVAGANVLTF	TGTGCCAGCAGCGACTTGACAGTTGCTGGGGCCAACGTCCTGACTTTC
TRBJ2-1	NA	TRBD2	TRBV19	CASSIDGGRGDREQFF	TGTGCCAGTAGTATAGACGGCGGGAGAGGGGATCGTGAGCAGTTCTTC
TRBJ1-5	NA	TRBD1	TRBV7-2	CASSQTGHNQPQHF	TGTGCCAGCAGCCAGACAGGGCACAATCAGCCCCAGCATTTT
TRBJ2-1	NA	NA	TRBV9	CASSSQPSSYNEQFF	TGTGCCAGCTCGTCACAGCCGAGCTCCTACAATGAGCAGTTCTTC
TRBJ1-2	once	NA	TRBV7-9	CASTSGTPGYTF	TGTGCCAGCACTAGCGGGACCCCTGGCTACACCTTC
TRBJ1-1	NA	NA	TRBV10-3	CAISEKSGVNTEAFF	TGTGCCATCAGTGAGAAATCAGGGGTGAACACTGAAGCTTTCTTT
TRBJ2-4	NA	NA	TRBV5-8	CASSLGREEGNIQYF	TGTGCCAGCAGCTTGGGTAGGGAAGAGGGAAACATTCAGTACTTC
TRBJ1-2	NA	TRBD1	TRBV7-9	CASSPSGQYGYTF	TGTGCCAGCAGCCCTTCGGGACAGTATGGCTACACCTTC
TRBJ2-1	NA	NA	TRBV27	CASSVRDWLNEQFF	TGTGCCAGCAGTGTCCGGGACTGGCTAAATGAGCAGTTCTTC
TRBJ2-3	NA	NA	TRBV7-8	CASSPSGHRRYF	TGTGCCAGCAGCCCTAGTGGACACCGCCGGTATTTT
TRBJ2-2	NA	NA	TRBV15	CATRYSSNTGELFF	TGTGCCACCAGGTACAGCTCGAACACCGGGGAGCTGTTTTTT
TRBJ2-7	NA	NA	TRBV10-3	CAISESGVLGRRQYF	TGTGCCATCAGTGAGTCAGGGGTTCTGGGAAGGAGGCAGTACTTC
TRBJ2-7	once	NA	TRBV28	CASSLWGDNSYEQYF	TGTGCCAGCAGTTTATGGGGGGACAACTCCTACGAGCAGTACTTC
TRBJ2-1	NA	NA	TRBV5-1	CASSLPRGAHYNEQFF	TGCGCCAGCAGCTTGCCTCGCGGGGCCCACTACAATGAGCAGTTCTTC
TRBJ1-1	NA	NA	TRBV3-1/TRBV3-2	CASSQDEARTEAFF	TGTGCCAGCAGCCAAGATGAGGCCAGAACTGAAGCTTTCTTT
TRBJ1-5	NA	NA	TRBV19	CASSIDLNGYVQPQHF	TGTGCCAGTAGTATAGATCTTAACGGTTATGTGCAGCCCCAGCATTTT
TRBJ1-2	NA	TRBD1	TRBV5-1	CASSLGQGKSGYTF	TGCGCCAGCAGCTTGGGACAGGGAAAGAGTGGCTACACCTTC
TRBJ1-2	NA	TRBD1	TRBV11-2	CASSLDMGQGAGYGYTF	TGTGCCAGCAGCTTAGATATGGGACAGGGGGCGGGCTATGGCTACACCTTC
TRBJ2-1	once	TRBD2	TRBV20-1	CSASPGASGKEEQFF	TGCAGTGCTAGTCCGGGGGCTAGCGGGAAAGAGGAGCAGTTCTTC
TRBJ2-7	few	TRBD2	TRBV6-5	CASSYSGLAGGTEQYF	TGTGCCAGCAGTTACTCTGGACTAGCGGGAGGAACCGAGCAGTACTTC
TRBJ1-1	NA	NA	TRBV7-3	CASSLTGGLNTEAFF	TGTGCCAGCAGCTTAACGGGAGGGCTGAACACTGAAGCTTTCTTT
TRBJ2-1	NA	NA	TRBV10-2	CASTFSDEQFF	TGCGCCAGCACTTTTAGTGATGAGCAGTTCTTC
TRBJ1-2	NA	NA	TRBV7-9	CASSSEGNYGYTF	TGTGCCAGCAGCTCAGAGGGCAACTATGGCTACACCTTC
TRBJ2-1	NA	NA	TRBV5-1	CASSLQGGTGEQFF	TGCGCCAGCAGCTTGCAGGGCGGTACAGGTGAGCAGTTCTTC
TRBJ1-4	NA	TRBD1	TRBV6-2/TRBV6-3	CASSDPTGTGGTNEKLFF	TGTGCCAGCAGTGACCCGACCGGGACAGGGGGCACTAATGAAAAACTGTTTTTT
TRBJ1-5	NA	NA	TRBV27	CASSPWPNQPQHF	TGTGCCAGCAGCCCGTGGCCCAATCAGCCCCAGCATTTT
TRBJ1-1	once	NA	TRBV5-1	CASSLASTGLLETEAFF	TGCGCCAGCAGCTTGGCCTCTACAGGGCTTTTGGAGACTGAAGCTTTCTTT
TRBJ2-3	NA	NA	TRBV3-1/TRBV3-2	CASSQRTETDTQYF	TGTGCCAGCAGCCAACGGACTGAAACAGATACGCAGTATTTT
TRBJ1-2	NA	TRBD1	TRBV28	CASSEAGTGGPGGYTF	TGTGCCAGCAGCGAGGCCGGGACAGGGGGTCCCGGGGGCTACACCTTC
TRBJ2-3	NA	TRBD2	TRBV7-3	CASSLGPAGGALLPSTDTQYF	TGTGCCAGCAGCTTAGGCCCGGCGGGAGGGGCCCTCCTCCCCAGCACAGATACGCAGTATTTT
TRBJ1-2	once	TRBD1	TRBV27	CASSIYRGGGYTF	TGTGCCAGCAGTATCTACAGGGGTGGTGGCTACACCTTC
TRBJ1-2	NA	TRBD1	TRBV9	CASSVAGSGGGHYGYTF	TGTGCCAGCAGCGTAGCTGGGTCAGGGGGCGGTCACTATGGCTACACCTTC
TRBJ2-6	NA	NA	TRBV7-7	CAIHGGEGANVLTF	TGTGCTATCCACGGGGGTGAGGGGGCCAACGTCCTGACTTTC
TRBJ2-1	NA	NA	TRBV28	CASSLFIPNNEQFF	TGTGCCAGCAGTTTATTTATCCCTAACAATGAGCAGTTCTTC
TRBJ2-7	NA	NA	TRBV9	CASSVSVGSRHEQYF	TGTGCCAGCAGCGTATCGGTCGGGTCCCGCCACGAGCAGTACTTC
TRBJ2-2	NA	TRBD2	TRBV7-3	CASSLGLAGASGELFF	TGTGCCAGCAGCTTAGGTCTAGCGGGAGCGAGCGGGGAGCTGTTTTTT
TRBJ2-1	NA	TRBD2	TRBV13	CASSSWTSGREQFF	TGTGCCAGCAGCTCTTGGACTAGCGGGAGGGAGCAGTTCTTC